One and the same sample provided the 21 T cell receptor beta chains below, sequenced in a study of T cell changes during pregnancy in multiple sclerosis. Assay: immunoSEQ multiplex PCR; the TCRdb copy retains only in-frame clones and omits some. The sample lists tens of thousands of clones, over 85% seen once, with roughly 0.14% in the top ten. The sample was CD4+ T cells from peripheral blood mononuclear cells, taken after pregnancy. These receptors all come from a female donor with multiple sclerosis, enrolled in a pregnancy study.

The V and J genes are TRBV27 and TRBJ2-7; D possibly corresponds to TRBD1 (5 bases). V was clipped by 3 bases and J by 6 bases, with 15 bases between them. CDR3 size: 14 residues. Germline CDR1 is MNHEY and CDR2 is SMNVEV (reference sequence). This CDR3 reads CASSFNTGLGEQYF. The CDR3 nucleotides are TGTGCCAGCAGTTTTAATACAGGTCTGGGCGAGCAGTACTTC.

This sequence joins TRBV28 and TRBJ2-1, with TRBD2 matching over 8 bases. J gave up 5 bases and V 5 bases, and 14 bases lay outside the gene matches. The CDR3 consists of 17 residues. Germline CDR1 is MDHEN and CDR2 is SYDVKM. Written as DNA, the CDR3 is TGTGCCAGCAGTCCCTTTAACGGGAGGGCCAGAGACAATGAGCAGTTCTTC. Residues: CASSPFNGRARDNEQFF.

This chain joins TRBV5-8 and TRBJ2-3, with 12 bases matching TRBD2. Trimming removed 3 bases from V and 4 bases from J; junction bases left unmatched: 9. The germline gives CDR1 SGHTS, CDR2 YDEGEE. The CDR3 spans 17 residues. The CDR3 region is CASSSGLAGTGADTQYF. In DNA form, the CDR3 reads TGTGCCAGCAGCTCCGGACTAGCGGGAACGGGCGCAGATACGCAGTATTTT.

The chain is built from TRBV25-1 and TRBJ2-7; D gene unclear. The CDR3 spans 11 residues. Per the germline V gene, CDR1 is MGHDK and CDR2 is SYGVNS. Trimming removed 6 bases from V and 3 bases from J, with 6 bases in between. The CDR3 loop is CASRQLYEQYF. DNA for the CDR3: TGTGCCAGCAGGCAACTCTACGAGCAGTACTTC.

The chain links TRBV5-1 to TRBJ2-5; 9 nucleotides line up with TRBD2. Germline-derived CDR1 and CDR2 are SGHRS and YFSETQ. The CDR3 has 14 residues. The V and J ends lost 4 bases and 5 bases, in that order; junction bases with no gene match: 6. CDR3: CASSVAGVGETQYF. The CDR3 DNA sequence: TGCGCCAGCAGCGTAGCGGGAGTTGGGGAGACCCAGTACTTC.

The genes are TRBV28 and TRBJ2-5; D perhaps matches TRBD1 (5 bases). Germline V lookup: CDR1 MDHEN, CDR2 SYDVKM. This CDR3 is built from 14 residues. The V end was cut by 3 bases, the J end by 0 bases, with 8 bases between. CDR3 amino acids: CASSLTVYQETQYF. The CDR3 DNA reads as TGTGCCAGCAGTTTGACAGTCTACCAAGAGACCCAGTACTTC.

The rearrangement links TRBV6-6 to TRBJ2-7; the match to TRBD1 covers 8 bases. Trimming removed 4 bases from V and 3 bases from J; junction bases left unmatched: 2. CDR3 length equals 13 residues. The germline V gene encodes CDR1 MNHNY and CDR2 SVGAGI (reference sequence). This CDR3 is CASSFRGHYEQYF. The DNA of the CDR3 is TGTGCCAGCAGTTTCAGGGGGCACTACGAGCAGTACTTC.

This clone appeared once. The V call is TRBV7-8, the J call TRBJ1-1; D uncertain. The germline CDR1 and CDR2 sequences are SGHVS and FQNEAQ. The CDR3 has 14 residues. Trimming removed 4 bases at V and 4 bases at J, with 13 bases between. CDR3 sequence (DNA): TGTGCCAGCAGCTACCCGGGGATGGGCACTGAAGCTTTCTTT. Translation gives CASSYPGMGTEAFF.

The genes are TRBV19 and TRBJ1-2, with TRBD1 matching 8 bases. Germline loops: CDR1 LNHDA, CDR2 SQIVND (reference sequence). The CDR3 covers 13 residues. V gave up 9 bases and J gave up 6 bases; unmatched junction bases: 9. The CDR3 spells CASTGQGRHGYTF. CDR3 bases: TGTGCCAGCACCGGACAGGGCCGCCATGGCTACACCTTC.

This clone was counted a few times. The chain's CDR3 is CAWGGRGGGYTF. CDR3 in DNA: TGTGCCTGGGGTGGAAGGGGTGGTGGCTACACCTTC. The chain joins TRBV30 to TRBJ1-2; the D gene is possibly TRBD1 (5 bases). Trimming stripped 5 bases from V and 7 bases from J, with 14 bases between. CDR1 GTSNPN and CDR2 SVGIG come from the germline V gene (reference sequence). This CDR3 contains 12 residues.

The CDR3: CSAHSGRSTGELFF. CDR3 coding DNA: TGCAGCGCACATAGCGGGAGGTCGACCGGGGAGCTGTTTTTT. The chain has TRBV29-1 and TRBJ2-2; 10 bases map to TRBD2. Germline V CDR1 and CDR2: SQVTM, ANQGSEA. The V gene end was trimmed by 7 bases and the J gene end by 5 bases; junction bases not matched to a gene: 7. This CDR3 region has 14 residues.

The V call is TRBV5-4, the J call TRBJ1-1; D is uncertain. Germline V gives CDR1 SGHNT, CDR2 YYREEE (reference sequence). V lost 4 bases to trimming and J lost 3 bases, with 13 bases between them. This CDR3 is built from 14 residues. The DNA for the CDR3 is TGTGCCAGCAGCCAAGTGGGGAGCGACACTGAAGCTTTCTTT. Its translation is CASSQVGSDTEAFF.

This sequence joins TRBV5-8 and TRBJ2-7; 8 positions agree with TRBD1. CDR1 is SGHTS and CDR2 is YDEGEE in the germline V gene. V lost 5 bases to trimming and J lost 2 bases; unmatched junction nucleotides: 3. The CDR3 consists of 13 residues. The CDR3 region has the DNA TGTGCCAGCAGGCGGACAGGGACCTACGAGCAGTACTTC. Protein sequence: CASRRTGTYEQYF.

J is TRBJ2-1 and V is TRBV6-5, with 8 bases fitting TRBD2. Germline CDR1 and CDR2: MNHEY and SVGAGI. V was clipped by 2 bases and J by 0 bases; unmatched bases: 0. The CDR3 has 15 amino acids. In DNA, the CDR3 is TGTGCCAGCAGTTACAGCGGGAGCTCCTACAATGAGCAGTTCTTC. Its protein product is CASSYSGSSYNEQFF.

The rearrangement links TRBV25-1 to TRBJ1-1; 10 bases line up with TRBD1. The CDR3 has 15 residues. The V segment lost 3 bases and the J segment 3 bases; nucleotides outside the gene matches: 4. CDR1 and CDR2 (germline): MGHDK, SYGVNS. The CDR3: CASSDTGTGDTEAFF. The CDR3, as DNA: TGTGCCAGCAGTGATACAGGGACAGGGGACACTGAAGCTTTCTTT.

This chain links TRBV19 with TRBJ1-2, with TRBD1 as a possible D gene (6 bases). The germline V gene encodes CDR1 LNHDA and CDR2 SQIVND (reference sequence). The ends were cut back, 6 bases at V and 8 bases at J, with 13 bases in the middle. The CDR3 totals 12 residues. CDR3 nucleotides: TGTGCCAGTAGAACCACAGGGTTCGGCTACACCTTC. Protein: CASRTTGFGYTF.

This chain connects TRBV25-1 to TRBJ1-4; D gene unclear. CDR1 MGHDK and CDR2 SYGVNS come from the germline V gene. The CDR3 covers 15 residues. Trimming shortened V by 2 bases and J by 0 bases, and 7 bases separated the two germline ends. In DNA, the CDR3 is TGTGCCAGCAGTGAAAGAGATGCAACTAATGAAAAACTGTTTTTT. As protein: CASSERDATNEKLFF. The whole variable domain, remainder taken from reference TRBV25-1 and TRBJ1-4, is EADIYQTPRYLVIGTGKKITLECSQTMGHDKMYWYQQDPGMELHLIHYSYGVNSTEKGDLSSESTVSRIRTEHFPLTLESARPSHTSQYLCASSERDATNEKLFFGSGTQLSVL.

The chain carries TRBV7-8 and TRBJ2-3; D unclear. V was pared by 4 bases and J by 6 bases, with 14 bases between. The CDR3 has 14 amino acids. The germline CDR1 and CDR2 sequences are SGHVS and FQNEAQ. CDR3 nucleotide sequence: TGTGCCAGCAGCTCCCCTAACTCAGCGGATACGCAGTATTTT. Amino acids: CASSSPNSADTQYF.

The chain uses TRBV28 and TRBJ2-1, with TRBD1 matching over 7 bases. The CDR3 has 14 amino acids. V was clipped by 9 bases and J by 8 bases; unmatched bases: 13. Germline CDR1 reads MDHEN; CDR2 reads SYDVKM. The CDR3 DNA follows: TGTGCCAGTGCACTACGGGGACAGACTTATGAGCAGTTCTTC. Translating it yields CASALRGQTYEQFF. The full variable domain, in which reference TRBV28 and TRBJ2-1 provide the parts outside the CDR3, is DVKVTQSSRYLVKRTGEKVFLECVQDMDHENMFWYRQDPGLGLRLIYFSYDVKMKEKGDIPEGYSVSREKKERFSLILESASTNQTSMYLCASALRGQTYEQFFGPGTRLTVL.

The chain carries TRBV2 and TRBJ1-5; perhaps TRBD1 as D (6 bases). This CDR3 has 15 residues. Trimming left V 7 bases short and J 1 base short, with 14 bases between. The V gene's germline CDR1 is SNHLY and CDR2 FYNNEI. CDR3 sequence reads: CASNPTGKSNQPQHF. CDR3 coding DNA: TGTGCCAGCAACCCCACAGGGAAAAGCAATCAGCCCCAGCATTTT.

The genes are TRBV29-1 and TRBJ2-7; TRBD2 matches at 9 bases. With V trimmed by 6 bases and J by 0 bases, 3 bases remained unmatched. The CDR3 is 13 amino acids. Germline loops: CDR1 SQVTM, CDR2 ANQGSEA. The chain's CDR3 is CSVRAGGSYEQYF. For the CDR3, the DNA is TGCAGCGTAAGAGCGGGGGGCTCCTACGAGCAGTACTTC.